This TCR beta chain was captured in a study of monozygotic twins with inflammatory bowel disease. TCRdb re-called the 5' RACE reads, yielding one record per CDR3 amino acid sequence without DNA. The sample features some 400,000 distinct CDR3 sequences, with roughly 2.2% in its top ten. CDR1 is SGHDT and CDR2 is YYEEEE in the germline V gene. The CDR3 is made up of 15 amino acids. Sequenced sample: blood. The V and J genes are TRBV5-6 and TRBJ2-5; TCRdb names TRBD2, which stays unverified in the absence of DNA. The clonotype was recovered from a human donor with ulcerative colitis or Crohn's disease, or a healthy co-twin of an affected twin (not recorded which). CDR3 amino acids: CASSFGLADQETQYF.